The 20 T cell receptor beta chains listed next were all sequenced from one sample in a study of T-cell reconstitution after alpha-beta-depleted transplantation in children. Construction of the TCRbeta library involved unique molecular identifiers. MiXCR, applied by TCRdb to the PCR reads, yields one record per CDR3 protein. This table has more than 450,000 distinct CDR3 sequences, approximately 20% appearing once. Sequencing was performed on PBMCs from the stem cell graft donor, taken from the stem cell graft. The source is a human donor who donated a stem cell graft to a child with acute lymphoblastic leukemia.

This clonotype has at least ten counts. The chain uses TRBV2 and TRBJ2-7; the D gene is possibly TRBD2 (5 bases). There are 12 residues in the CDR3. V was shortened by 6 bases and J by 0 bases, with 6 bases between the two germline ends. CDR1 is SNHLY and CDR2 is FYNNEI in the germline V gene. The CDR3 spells CASREDSYEQYF. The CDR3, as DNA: TGTGCCAGCAGGGAGGACTCCTACGAGCAGTACTTC.

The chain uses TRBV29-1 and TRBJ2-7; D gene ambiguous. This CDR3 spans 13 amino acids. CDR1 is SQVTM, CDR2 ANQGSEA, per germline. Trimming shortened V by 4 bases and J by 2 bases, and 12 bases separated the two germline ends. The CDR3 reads CSVGESDPYEQYF. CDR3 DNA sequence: TGCAGCGTTGGAGAGAGTGACCCCTACGAGCAGTACTTC.

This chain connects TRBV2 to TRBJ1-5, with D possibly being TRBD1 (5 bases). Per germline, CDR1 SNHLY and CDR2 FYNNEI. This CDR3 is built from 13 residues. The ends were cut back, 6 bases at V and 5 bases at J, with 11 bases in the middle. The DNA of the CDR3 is TGTGCCAGCAGATTTTTACAGGATCAGCCCCAGCATTTT. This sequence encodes CASRFLQDQPQHF.

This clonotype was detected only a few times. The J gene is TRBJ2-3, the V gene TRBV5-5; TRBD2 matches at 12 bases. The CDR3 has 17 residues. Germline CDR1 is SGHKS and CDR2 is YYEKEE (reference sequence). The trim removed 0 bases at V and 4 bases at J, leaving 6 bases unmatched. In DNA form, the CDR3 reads TGTGCCAGCAGCTTGGGGCTAGCGGGAGGGCCCGCAGATACGCAGTATTTT. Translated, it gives CASSLGLAGGPADTQYF.

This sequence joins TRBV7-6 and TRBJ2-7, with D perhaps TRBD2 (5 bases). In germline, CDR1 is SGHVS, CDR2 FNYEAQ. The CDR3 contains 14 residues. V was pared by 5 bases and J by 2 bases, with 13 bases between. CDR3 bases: TGTGCCAGCAGCCAGAGCGGCAGCGCCTACGAGCAGTACTTC. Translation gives CASSQSGSAYEQYF.

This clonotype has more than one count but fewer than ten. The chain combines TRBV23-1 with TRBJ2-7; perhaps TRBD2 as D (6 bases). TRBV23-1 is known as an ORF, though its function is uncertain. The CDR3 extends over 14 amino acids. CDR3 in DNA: TGCGCGCCTTGGGGCGGGGCGGTGCACCACGAGCAGTACTTC. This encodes CAPWGGAVHHEQYF.

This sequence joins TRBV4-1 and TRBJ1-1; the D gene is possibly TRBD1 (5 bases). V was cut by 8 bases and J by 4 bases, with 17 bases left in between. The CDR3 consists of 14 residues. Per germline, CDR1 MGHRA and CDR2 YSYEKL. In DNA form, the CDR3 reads TGCGCCAGCGACAGCCGGGGAACGGGCACTGAAGCTTTCTTT. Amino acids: CASDSRGTGTEAFF.

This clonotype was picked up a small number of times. CDR3 DNA sequence: TGCAGTGCCTCCCTAGGGAATTCAGAGACCCAGTACTTC. Translation: CSASLGNSETQYF. V usage is TRBV20-1 and J usage is TRBJ2-5; D is ambiguous. Germline values: CDR1 DFQATT, CDR2 SNEGSKA (reference sequence). The CDR3 has 13 amino acids. Trimming removed 6 bases from V and 4 bases from J, with 15 bases in between.

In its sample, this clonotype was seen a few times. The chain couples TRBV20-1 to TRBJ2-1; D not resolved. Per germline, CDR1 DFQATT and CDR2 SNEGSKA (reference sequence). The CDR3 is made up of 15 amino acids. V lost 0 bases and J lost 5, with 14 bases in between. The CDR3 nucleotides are TGCAGTGCTAGAGATCCGCGGCAGAGTAACAATGAGCAGTTCTTC. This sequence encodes CSARDPRQSNNEQFF.

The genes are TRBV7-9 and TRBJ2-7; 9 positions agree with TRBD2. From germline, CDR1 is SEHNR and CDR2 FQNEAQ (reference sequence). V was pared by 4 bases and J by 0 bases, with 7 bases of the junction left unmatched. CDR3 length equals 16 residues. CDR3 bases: TGTGCCAGCAGCTCCTGGACTAGCGTATTCTCCTACGAGCAGTACTTC. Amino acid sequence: CASSSWTSVFSYEQYF.

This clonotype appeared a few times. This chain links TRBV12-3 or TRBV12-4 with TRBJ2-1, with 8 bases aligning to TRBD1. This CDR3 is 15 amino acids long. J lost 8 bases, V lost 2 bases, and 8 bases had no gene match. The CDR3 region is CASSLFPGGADEQFF. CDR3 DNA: TGTGCCAGCAGTTTATTCCCAGGGGGCGCGGATGAGCAGTTCTTC.

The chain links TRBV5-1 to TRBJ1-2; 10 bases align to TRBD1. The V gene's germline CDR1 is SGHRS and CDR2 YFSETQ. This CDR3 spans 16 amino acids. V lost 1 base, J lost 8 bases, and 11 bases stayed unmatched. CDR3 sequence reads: CASSLTAGQGSDGYTF. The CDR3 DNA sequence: TGCGCCAGCAGCTTGACAGCGGGACAGGGGTCGGACGGCTACACCTTC.

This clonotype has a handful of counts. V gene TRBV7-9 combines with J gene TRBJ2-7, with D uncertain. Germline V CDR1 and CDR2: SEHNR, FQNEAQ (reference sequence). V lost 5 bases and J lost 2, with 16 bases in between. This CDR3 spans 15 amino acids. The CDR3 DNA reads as TGTGCCAGCAGCCTACGCCTCGCCCCAACCTACGAGCAGTACTTC. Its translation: CASSLRLAPTYEQYF. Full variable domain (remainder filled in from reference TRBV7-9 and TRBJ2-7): DTGVSQNPRHKITKRGQNVTFRCDPISEHNRLYWYRQTLGQGPEFLTYFQNEAQLEKSRLLSDRFSAERPKGSFSTLEIQRTEQGDSAMYLCASSLRLAPTYEQYFGPGTRLTVT.

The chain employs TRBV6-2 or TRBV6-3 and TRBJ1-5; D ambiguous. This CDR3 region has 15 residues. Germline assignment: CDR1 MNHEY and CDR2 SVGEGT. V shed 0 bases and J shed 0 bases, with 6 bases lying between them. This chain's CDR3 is CASSYSSTSNQPQHF. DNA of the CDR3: TGTGCCAGCAGTTACTCGTCGACTAGCAATCAGCCCCAGCATTTT.

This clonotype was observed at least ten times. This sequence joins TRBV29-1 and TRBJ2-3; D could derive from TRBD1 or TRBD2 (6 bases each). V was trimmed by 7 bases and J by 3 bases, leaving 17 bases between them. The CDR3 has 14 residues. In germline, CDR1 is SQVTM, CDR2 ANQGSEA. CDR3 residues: CSGKGGPGTDTQYF. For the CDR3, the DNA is TGCAGCGGTAAAGGGGGGCCGGGGACAGATACGCAGTATTTT.

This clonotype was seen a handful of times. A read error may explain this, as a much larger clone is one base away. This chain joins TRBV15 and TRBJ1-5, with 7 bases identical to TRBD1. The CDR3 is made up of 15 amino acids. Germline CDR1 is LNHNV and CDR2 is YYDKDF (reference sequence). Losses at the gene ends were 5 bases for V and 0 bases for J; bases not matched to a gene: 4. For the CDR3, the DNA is TGTGCCACCAGCTTAGGGGGCTATAGCAATCAGCCCCAGCATTTT. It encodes CATSLGGYSNQPQHF.

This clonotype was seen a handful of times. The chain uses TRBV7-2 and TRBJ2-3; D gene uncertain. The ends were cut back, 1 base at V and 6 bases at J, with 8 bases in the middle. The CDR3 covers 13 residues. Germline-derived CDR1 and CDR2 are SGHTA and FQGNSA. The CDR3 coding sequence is TGTGCCAGCAGCTTAGACCCCATCGATACGCAGTATTTT. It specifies CASSLDPIDTQYF.

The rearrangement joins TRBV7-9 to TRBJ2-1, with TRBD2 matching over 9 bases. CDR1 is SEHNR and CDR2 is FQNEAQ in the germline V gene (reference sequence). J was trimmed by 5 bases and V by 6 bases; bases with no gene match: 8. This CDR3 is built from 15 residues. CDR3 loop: CASRRLAARDNEQFF. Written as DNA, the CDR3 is TGTGCCAGCAGGCGACTAGCGGCGCGAGACAATGAGCAGTTCTTC.

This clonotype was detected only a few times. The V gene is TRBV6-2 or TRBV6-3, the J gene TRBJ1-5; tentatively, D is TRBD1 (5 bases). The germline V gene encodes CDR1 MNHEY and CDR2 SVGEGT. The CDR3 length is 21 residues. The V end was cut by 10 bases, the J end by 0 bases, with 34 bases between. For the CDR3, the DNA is TGTGCCACCGCGAAATCTCTCTACCCGGGGCAAAGGCCCGATAGCAATCAGCCCCAGCATTTT. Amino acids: CATAKSLYPGQRPDSNQPQHF.

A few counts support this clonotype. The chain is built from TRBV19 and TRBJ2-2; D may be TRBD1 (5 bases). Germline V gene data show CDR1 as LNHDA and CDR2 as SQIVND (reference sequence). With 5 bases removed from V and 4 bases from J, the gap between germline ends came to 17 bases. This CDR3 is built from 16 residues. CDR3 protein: CASSLGQGVGTGELFF. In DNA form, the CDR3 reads TGTGCCAGTAGTCTGGGGCAGGGCGTTGGCACCGGGGAGCTGTTTTTT.